This T cell receptor (beta chain) originates from a study of beta chain features in type 1 diabetes. Background on the study: Age and gender were similar between patients and healthy donors, as were cell yields. General study findings and limits: All four CD4+ subsets of Type 1 diabetes patients contained TCRB CDR3s that were moderately but significantly shorter.

With respect to this clone: Its antigen is not known.

Investigators reverse transcribed all isolated RNA, so they sequenced expressed TCRB transcripts. Profiling relied on immunoSEQ multiplex PCR, and the TCRdb table lists in-frame clones only, not all of them. The sample includes roughly 610,000 clones, 15% of them seen just once. CDR3 length: 13 amino acids. CDR1 and CDR2 (germline): MGHDK, SYGVNS. V trimming: 8 bases; J trimming: 4 bases; junction bases outside the gene matches: 4. The V call is TRBV25-1, the J call TRBJ1-2, with 10 bases fitting TRBD1. This TCR was sampled from a young man in good health. Sequencing input: naive CD4+ T cells from blood. CDR3 amino acids: CASSRDRGYGYTF. The CDR3 bases are TGTGCCAGCTCCCGGGACAGGGGCTATGGCTACACCTTC.